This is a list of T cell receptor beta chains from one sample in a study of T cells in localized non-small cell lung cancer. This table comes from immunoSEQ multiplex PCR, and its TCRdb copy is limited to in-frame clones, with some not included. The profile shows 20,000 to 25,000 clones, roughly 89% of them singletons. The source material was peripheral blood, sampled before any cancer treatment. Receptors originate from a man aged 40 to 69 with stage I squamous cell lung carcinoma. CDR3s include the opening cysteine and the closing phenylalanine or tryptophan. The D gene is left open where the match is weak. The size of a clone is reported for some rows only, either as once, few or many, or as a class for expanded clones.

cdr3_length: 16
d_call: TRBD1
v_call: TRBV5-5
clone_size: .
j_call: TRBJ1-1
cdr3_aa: CASSLDSGQGNTEAFF
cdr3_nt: TGTGCCAGCAGCTTGGATTCGGGACAGGGGAACACTGAAGCTTTCTTT

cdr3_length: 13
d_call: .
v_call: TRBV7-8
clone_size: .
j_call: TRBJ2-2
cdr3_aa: CASRYRGGRELFF
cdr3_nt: TGTGCCAGCAGATACAGGGGGGGCCGGGAGCTGTTTTTT

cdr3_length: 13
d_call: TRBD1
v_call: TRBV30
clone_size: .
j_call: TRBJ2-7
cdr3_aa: CAWSSQGAGEQYF
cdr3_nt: TGTGCCTGGAGTTCACAGGGGGCGGGGGAGCAGTACTTC

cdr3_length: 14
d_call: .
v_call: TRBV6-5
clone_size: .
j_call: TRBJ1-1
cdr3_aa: CASSQRNQNTEAFF
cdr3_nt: TGTGCCAGCAGCCAACGGAACCAGAACACTGAAGCTTTCTTT

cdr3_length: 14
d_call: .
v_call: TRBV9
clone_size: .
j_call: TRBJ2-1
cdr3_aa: CASSGHDTDAEQFF
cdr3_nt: TGTGCCAGCAGCGGGCATGACACCGACGCCGAGCAGTTCTTC

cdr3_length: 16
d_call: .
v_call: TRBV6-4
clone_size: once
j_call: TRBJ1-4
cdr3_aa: CASSDSMRETNEKLFF
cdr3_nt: TGTGCCAGCAGTGACTCGATGAGGGAAACTAATGAAAAACTGTTTTTT

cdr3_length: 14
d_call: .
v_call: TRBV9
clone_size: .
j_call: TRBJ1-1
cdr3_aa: CASSSDDRNTEAFF
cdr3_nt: TGTGCCAGCAGCTCCGATGACAGGAACACTGAAGCTTTCTTT

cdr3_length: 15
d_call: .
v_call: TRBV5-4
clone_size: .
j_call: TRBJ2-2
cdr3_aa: CASSLGGTTTGELFF
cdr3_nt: TGTGCCAGCAGCTTGGGGGGGACCACCACCGGGGAGCTGTTTTTT

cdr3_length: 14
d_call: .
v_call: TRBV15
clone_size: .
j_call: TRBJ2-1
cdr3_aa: CATSTRDSYNEQFF
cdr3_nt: TGTGCCACCAGCACTAGAGACAGTTACAATGAGCAGTTCTTC

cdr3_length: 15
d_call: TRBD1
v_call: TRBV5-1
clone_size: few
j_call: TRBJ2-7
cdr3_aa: CASSLGQGALFEQYF
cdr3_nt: TGCGCCAGCAGCTTGGGCCAGGGGGCTCTTTTCGAGCAGTACTTC

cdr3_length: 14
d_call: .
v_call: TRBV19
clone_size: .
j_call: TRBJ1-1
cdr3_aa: CASRGWRMNTEAFF
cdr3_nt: TGTGCCAGTCGAGGCTGGAGGATGAACACTGAAGCTTTCTTT

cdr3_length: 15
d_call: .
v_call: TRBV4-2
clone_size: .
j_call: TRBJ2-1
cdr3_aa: CASSRRVAPYNEQFF
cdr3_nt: TGTGCCAGCAGCCGGAGGGTGGCCCCTTACAATGAGCAGTTCTTC

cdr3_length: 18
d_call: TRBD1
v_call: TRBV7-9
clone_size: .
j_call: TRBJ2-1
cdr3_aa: CASSPQGPGQGGNNEQFF
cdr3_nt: TGTGCCAGCAGCCCGCAAGGCCCGGGACAGGGGGGGAACAATGAGCAGTTCTTC

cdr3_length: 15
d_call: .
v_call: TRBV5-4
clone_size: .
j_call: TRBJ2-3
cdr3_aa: CASRLETGRWDTQYF
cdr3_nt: TGTGCCAGCAGGTTAGAGACAGGGAGGTGGGATACGCAGTATTTT

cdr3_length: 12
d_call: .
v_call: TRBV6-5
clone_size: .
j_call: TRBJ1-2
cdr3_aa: CASTDLLRGYTF
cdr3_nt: TGTGCCAGCACTGATCTTCTCAGGGGCTACACCTTC

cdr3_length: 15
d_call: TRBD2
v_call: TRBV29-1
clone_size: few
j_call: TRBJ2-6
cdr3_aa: CSVPGGDSGANVLTF
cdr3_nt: TGCAGCGTTCCGGGGGGGGACTCTGGGGCCAACGTCCTGACTTTC

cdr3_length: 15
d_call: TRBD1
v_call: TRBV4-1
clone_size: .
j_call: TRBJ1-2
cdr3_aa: CASSVSSGQSHGYTF
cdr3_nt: TGCGCCAGCAGCGTGTCTTCGGGACAGTCACATGGCTACACCTTC

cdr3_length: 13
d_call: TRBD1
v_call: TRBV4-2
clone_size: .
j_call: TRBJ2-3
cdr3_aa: CASSQDRGQTQYF
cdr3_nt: TGTGCCAGCAGCCAAGATAGGGGACAGACGCAGTATTTT

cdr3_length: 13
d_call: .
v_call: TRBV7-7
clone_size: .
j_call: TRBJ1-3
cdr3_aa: CASSQGSGNTIYF
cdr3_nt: TGTGCCAGCAGTCAGGGGTCCGGAAACACCATATATTTT

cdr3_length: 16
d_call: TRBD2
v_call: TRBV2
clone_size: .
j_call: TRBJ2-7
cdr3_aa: CASSESLAGYPYEQYF
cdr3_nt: TGTGCCAGCAGTGAAAGTCTAGCGGGGTATCCCTACGAGCAGTACTTC

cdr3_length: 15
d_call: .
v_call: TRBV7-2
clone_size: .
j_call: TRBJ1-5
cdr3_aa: CASSSQGGDGQPQHF
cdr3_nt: TGTGCCAGCAGCTCCCAAGGAGGGGATGGACAGCCCCAGCATTTT

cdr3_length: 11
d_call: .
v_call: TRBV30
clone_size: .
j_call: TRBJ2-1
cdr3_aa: CAWEVGDEQFF
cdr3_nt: TGTGCCTGGGAGGTGGGGGATGAGCAGTTCTTC

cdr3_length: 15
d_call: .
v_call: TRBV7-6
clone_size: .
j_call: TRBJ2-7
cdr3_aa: CASSLEGRYSYEQYF
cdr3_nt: TGTGCCAGCAGCTTAGAAGGGAGGTATTCCTACGAGCAGTACTTC

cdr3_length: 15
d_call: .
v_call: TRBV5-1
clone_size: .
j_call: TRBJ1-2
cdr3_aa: CASSLVWGADYGYTF
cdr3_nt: TGCGCCAGCAGCTTGGTATGGGGGGCTGACTATGGCTACACCTTC

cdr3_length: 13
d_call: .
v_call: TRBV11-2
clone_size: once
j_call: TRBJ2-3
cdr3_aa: CASSRDSTDTQYF
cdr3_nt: TGTGCCAGCAGCCGGGACTCCACAGATACGCAGTATTTT

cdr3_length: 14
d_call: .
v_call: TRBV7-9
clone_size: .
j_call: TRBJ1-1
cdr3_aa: CASSLDSLLTEAFF
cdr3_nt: TGTGCCAGCAGCTTAGACAGTCTGCTCACTGAAGCTTTCTTT

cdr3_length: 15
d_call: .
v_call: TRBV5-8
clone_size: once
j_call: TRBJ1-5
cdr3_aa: CASSRKARVRQPQHF
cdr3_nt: TGTGCCAGCAGCCGGAAGGCGAGGGTTCGTCAGCCCCAGCATTTT

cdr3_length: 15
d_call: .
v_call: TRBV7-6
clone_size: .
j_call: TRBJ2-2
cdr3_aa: CASSLGTTGSGELFF
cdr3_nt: TGTGCCAGCAGCTTAGGGACGACTGGGTCCGGGGAGCTGTTTTTT

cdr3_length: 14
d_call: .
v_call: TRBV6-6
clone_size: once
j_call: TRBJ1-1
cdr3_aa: CASSDETPNTEAFF
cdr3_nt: TGTGCCAGCAGTGACGAGACACCCAACACTGAAGCTTTCTTT

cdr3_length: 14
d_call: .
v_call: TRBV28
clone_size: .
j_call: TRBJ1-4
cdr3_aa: CASSPGFTGEKLFF
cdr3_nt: TGTGCCAGCAGTCCAGGTTTCACGGGTGAAAAACTGTTTTTT

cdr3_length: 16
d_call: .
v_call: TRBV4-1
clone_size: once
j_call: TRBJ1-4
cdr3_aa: CASSQDGQGANEKLFF
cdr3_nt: TGCGCCAGCAGCCAAGACGGGCAGGGTGCGAATGAAAAACTGTTTTTT

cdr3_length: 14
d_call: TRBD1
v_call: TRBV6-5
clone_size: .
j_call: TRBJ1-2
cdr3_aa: CASSDRGANYGYTF
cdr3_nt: TGTGCCAGCAGTGACAGGGGGGCTAACTATGGCTACACCTTC

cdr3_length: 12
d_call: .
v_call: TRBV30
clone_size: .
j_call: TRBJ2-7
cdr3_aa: CAWAFGSYEQYF
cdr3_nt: TGTGCCTGGGCCTTCGGCTCCTACGAGCAGTACTTC

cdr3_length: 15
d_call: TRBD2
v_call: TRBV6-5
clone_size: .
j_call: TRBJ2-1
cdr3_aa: CASSYMTSGAGEQFF
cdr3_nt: TGTGCCAGCAGTTACATGACTAGCGGGGCGGGTGAGCAGTTCTTC

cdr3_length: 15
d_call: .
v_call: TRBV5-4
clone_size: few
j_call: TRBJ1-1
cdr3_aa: CASSLSEEMNTEAFF
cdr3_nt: TGTGCCAGCAGCTTGTCCGAAGAGATGAACACTGAAGCTTTCTTT

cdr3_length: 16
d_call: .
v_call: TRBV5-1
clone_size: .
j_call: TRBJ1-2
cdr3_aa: CASSLDGDPSNYGYTF
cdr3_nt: TGCGCCAGCAGCTTGGATGGGGACCCATCGAACTATGGCTACACCTTC

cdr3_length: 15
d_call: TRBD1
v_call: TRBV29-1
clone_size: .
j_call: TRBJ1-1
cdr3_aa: CSVEGPGGENTEAFF
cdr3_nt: TGCAGCGTTGAAGGGCCAGGGGGTGAGAACACTGAAGCTTTCTTT

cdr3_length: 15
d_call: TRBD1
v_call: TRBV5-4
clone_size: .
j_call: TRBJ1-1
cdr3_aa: CASSLGTGVRTEAFF
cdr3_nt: TGTGCCAGCAGCTTGGGGACAGGGGTAAGAACTGAAGCTTTCTTT

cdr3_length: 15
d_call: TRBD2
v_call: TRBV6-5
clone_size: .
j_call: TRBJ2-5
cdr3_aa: CASTGRSGGEETQYF
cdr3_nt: TGTGCCAGCACCGGACGGAGCGGGGGGGAAGAGACCCAGTACTTC

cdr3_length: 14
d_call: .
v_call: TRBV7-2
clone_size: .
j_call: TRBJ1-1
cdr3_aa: CASSLPGVSTEAFF
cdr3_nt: TGTGCCAGCAGCTTACCGGGGGTTTCTACTGAAGCTTTCTTT

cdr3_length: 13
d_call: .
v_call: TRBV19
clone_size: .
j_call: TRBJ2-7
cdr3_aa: CASSIGSGAEQYF
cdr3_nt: TGTGCCAGTAGTATAGGATCAGGGGCCGAGCAGTACTTC

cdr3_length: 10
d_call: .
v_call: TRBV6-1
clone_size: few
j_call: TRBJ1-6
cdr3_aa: CASIRDTLHF
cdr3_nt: TGTGCCAGCATTCGAGATACCCTCCACTTT

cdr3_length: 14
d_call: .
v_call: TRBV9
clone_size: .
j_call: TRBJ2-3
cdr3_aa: CASRRVGGTDTQYF
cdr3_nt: TGTGCCAGCCGCAGGGTTGGAGGCACAGATACGCAGTATTTT

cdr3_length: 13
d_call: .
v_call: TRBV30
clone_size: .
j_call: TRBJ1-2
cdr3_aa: CAWAPPPDRGYTF
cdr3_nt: TGTGCCTGGGCCCCTCCCCCCGACAGGGGCTACACCTTC

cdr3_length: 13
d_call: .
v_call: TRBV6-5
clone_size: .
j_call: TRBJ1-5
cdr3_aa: CATTGRLNQPQHF
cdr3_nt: TGTGCCACCACAGGGAGACTAAATCAGCCCCAGCATTTT

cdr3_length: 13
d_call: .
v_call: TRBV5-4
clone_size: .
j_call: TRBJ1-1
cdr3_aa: CASSLQVDTEAFF
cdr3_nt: TGTGCCAGCAGCTTACAGGTGGACACTGAAGCTTTCTTT

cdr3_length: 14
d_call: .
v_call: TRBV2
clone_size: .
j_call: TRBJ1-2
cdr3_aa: CASSDAGAGDGYTF
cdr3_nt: TGTGCCAGCAGTGACGCGGGGGCCGGGGATGGCTACACCTTC

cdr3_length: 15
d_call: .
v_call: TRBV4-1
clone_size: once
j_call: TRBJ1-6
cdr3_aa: CASSLAQDLNSPLHF
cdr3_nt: TGCGCCAGCAGCCTAGCCCAGGACCTCAATTCACCCCTCCACTTT

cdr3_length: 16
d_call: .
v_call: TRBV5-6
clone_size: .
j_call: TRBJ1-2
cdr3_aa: CASSLDTILGFYGYTF
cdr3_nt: TGTGCCAGCAGCTTGGATACCATCCTAGGGTTCTATGGCTACACCTTC

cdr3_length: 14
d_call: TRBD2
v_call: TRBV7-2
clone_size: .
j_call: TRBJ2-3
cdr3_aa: CASSLGSGRDTQYF
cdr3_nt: TGTGCCAGCAGCTTAGGTAGCGGGCGAGATACGCAGTATTTT

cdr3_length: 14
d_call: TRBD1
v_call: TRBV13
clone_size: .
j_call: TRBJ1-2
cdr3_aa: CASSPGRGVYGYTF
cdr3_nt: TGTGCCAGCAGTCCCGGCAGGGGGGTCTATGGCTACACCTTC

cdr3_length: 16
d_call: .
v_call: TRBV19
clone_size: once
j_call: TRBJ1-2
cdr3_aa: CASSPREGGDNYGYTF
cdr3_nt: TGTGCCAGTAGCCCCCGGGAGGGCGGAGATAACTATGGCTACACCTTC

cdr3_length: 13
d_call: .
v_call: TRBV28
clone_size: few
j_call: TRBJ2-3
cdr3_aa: CASSFGPGDTQYF
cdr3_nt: TGTGCCAGCAGTTTCGGACCAGGGGATACGCAGTATTTT

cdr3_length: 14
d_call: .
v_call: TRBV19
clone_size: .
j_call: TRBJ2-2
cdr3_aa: CASRGGPFTGELFF
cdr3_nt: TGTGCCAGTCGTGGGGGGCCCTTCACCGGGGAGCTGTTTTTT

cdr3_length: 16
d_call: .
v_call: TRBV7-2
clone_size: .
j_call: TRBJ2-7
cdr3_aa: CASSLVTSQGLYEQYF
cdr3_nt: TGTGCCAGCAGCTTAGTCACCAGTCAGGGCCTTTACGAGCAGTACTTC

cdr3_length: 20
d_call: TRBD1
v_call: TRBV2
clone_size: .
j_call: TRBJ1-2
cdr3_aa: CASSEREPMTGKLRNYGYTF
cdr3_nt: TGTGCCAGCAGTGAAAGGGAGCCTATGACAGGGAAACTTCGGAACTATGGCTACACCTTC

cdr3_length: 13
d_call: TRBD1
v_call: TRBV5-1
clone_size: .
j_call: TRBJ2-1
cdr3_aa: CASSYGTGNEQFF
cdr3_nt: TGCGCCAGCAGCTACGGGACAGGCAATGAGCAGTTCTTC